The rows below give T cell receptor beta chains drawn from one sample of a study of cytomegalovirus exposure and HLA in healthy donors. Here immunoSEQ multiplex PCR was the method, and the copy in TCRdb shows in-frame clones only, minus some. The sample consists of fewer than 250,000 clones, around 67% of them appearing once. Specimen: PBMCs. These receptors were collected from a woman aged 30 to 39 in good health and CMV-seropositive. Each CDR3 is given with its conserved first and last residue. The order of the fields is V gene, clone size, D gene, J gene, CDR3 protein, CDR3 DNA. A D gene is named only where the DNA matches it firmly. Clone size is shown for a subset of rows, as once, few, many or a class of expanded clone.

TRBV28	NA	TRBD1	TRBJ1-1	CASSSPRGQGMNTEAFF	TGTGCCAGCAGTTCCCCCCGGGGACAGGGAATGAACACTGAAGCTTTCTTT
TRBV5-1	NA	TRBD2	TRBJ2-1	CASSDLIAGTSAYNEQFF	TGCGCCAGCAGCGATTTAATCGCCGGGACTAGCGCCTACAATGAGCAGTTCTTC
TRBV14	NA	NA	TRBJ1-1	CASSQEAVMNTEAFF	TGTGCCAGCAGCCAAGAGGCGGTTATGAACACTGAAGCTTTCTTT
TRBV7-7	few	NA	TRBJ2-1	CASSLGLAASYNEQFF	TGTGCTAGCAGCTTAGGGCTAGCAGCCTCCTACAATGAGCAGTTCTTC
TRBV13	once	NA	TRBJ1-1	CASSKGPGGEAFF	TGTGCCAGCAGCAAGGGTCCGGGGGGAGAAGCTTTCTTT
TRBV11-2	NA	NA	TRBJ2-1	CASSLGVHEQFF	TGTGCCAGCAGCTTAGGAGTCCATGAGCAGTTCTTC
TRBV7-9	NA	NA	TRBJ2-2	CASSLAAGNTGELFF	TGTGCCAGCAGCTTAGCGGCAGGAAACACCGGGGAGCTGTTTTTT
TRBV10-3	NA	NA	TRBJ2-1	CAISESNPSSYNEQFF	TGTGCCATCAGTGAGTCGAACCCTAGCTCCTACAATGAGCAGTTCTTC
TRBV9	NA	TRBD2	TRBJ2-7	CASSPLPAGGVREQYF	TGTGCCAGCAGCCCTCTTCCGGCGGGAGGAGTTAGGGAGCAGTACTTC
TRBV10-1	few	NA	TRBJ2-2	CASSDRPRQNTGELFF	TGCGCCAGCAGTGACCGTCCGCGCCAGAACACCGGGGAGCTGTTTTTT
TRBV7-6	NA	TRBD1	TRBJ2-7	CASSLEATGGVPYEQYF	TGTGCCAGCAGCTTAGAAGCGACAGGGGGAGTCCCCTACGAGCAGTACTTC
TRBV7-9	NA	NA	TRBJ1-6	CASSSTVTNSPLHF	TGTGCCAGCAGCTCGACAGTAACAAATTCACCCCTCCACTTT
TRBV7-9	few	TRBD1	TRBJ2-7	CASSLGQGIYEQYF	TGTGCCAGCAGCTTAGGACAGGGGATCTACGAGCAGTACTTC
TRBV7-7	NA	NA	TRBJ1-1	CASSANPGAEAFF	TGTGCCAGCAGCGCGAATCCAGGGGCTGAGGCTTTCTTT
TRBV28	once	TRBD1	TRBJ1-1	CASSGTENTEAFF	TGTGCCAGCAGTGGGACAGAGAACACTGAAGCTTTCTTT
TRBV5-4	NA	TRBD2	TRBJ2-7	CASTLGGVSSYEQYF	TGTGCCAGCACCCTTGGGGGGGTGAGCTCCTACGAGCAGTACTTC
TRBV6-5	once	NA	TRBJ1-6	CASSIGRSSPLHF	TGTGCCAGCAGTATCGGTCGTTCCTCACCCCTCCACTTT
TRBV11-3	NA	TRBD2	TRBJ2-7	CASSPGLARSYEQYF	TGTGCCAGCAGCCCCGGACTAGCGCGATCCTACGAGCAGTACTTC
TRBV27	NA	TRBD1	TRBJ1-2	CASSPGTGRGYGYTF	TGTGCCAGCAGTCCTGGGACAGGGAGAGGCTATGGCTACACCTTC
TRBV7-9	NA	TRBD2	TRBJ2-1	CASSPARERAGGHNEQFF	TGTGCCAGCAGCCCGGCCCGGGAGAGAGCGGGAGGCCACAATGAGCAGTTCTTC
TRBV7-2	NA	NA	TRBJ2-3	CASSLAAGMGTDTQYF	TGTGCCAGCAGCTTAGCGGCCGGGATGGGCACAGATACGCAGTATTTT
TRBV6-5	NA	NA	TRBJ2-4	CASSYRSGAKNIQYF	TGTGCCAGCAGTTACCGGTCAGGAGCCAAAAACATTCAGTACTTC
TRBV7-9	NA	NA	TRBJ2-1	CASSTGGEQFF	TGTGCCAGCAGCACCGGCGGTGAGCAGTTCTTC
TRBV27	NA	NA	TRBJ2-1	CASSPGISYNEQFF	TGTGCCAGCAGTCCCGGGATCTCCTACAATGAGCAGTTCTTC
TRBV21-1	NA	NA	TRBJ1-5	CASSKELSGPWDQPQHF	TGTGCCAGCAGCAAAGAGTTATCAGGGCCTTGGGATCAGCCCCAGCATTTT
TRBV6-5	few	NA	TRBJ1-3	CASHSGNTIYF	TGTGCCAGCCACTCTGGAAACACCATATATTTT
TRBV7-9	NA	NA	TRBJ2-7	CASGQGHLSGEQYF	TGTGCCAGCGGCCAGGGACACTTGTCTGGGGAGCAGTACTTC
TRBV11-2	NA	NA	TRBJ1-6	CASSFEGVSPLHF	TGTGCCAGCAGCTTCGAAGGGGTCTCACCCCTCCACTTT
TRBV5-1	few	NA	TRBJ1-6	CASSLGTSNSPLHF	TGCGCCAGCAGCTTGGGGACAAGTAATTCACCCCTCCACTTT